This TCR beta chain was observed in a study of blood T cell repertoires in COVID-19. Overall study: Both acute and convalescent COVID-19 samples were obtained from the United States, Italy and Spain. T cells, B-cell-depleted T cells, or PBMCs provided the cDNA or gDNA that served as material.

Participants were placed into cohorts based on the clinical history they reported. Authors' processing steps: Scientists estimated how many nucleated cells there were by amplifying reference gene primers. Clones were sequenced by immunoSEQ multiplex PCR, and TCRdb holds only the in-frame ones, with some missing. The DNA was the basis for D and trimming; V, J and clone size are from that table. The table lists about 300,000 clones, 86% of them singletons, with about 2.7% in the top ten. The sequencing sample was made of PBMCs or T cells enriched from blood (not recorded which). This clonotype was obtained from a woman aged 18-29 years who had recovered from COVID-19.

CDR3 nucleotides: TGCGCCAGCAGCAAACACACCGGGACTAGCGGTCACCCCTACGAGCAGTACTTC. It translates to CASSKHTGTSGHPYEQYF. The V call is TRBV5-1, the J call TRBJ2-7, with 11 bases that match TRBD2. V shed 4 bases, J shed 2 bases, and the junction held 14 bases outside the gene matches. Germline CDR1 reads SGHRS; CDR2 reads YFSETQ. This CDR3 spans 18 amino acids.